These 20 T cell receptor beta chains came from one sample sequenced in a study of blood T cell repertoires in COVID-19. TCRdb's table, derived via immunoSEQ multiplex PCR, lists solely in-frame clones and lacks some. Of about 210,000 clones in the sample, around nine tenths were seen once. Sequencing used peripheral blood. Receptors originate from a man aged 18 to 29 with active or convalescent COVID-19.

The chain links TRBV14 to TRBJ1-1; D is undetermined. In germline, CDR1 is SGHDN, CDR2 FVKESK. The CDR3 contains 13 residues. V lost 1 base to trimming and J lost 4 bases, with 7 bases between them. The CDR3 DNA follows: TGTGCCAGCAGCCAAGTTCCGGGCACTGAAGCTTTCTTT. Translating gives CASSQVPGTEAFF.

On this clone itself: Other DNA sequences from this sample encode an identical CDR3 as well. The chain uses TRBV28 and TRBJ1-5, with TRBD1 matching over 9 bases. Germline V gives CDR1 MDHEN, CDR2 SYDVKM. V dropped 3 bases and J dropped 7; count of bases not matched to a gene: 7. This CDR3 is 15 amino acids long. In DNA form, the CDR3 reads TGTGCCAGCAGTTTGGGACAGGGATTCCGCCAGCCCCAGCATTTT. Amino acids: CASSLGQGFRQPQHF.

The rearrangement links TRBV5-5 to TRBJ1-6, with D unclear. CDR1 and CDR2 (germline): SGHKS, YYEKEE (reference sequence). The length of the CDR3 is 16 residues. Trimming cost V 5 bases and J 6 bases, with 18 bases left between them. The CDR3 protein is CASSWGAWQSNSPLHF. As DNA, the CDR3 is TGTGCCAGCAGTTGGGGAGCTTGGCAGTCTAATTCACCCCTCCACTTT.

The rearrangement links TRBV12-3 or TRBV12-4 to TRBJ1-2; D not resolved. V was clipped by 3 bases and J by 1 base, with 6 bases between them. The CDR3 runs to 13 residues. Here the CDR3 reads CASSFSGNYGYTF. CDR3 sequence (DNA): TGTGCCAGCAGTTTTAGCGGTAACTATGGCTACACCTTC.

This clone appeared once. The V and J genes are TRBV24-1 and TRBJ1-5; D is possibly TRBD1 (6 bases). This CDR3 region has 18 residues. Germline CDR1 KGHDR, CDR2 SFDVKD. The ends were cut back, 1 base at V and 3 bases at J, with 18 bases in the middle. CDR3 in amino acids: CATSDLGPGQTINQPQHF. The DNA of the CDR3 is TGTGCCACCAGTGATTTAGGACCAGGACAGACAATCAATCAGCCCCAGCATTTT.

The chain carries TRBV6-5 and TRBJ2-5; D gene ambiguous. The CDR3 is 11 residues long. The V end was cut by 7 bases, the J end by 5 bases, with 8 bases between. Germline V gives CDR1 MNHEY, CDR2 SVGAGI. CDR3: CASTARETQYF. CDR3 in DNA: TGTGCCAGCACGGCGCGGGAGACCCAGTACTTC.

The CDR3, as DNA: TGTGCCAGCAGCCTCCCCGGGGGGAACTCTGGAAACACCATATATTTT. Encoded protein: CASSLPGGNSGNTIYF. The chain combines TRBV9 with TRBJ1-3; D might be TRBD1 (5 bases). The V and J ends lost 4 bases and 0 bases respectively, with 14 bases between them. The CDR3 has 16 amino acids. Per the germline V gene, CDR1 is SGDLS and CDR2 is YYNGEE.

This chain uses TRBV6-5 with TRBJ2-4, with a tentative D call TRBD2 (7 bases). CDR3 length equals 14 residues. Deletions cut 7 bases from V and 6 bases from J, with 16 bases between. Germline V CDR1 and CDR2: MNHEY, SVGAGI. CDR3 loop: CASTKGGEGNIQYF. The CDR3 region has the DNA TGTGCCAGCACCAAAGGGGGGGAAGGAAACATTCAGTACTTC.

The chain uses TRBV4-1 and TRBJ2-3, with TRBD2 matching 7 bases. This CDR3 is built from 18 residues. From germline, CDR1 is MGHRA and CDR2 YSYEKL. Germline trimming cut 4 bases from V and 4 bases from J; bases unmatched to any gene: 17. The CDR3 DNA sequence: TGCGCCAGCAGCCCCTTAGCCCGGGCGGCGGGAGTTTCAGATACGCAGTATTTT. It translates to CASSPLARAAGVSDTQYF.

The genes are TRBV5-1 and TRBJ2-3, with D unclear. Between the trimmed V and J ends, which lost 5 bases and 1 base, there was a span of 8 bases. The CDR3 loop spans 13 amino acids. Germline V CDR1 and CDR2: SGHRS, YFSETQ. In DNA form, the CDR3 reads TGCGCCAGCAGTTTTCAGGGCACAGATACGCAGTATTTT. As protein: CASSFQGTDTQYF.

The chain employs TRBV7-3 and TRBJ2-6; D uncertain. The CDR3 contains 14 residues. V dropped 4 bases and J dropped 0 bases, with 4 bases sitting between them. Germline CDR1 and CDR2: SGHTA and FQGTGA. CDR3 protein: CASSSNSGANVLTF. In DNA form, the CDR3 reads TGTGCCAGCAGCTCCAACTCTGGGGCCAACGTCCTGACTTTC.

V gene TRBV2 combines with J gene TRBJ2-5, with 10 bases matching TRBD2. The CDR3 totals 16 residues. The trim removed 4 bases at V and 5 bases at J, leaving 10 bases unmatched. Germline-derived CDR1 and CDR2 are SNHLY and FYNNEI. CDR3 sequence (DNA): TGTGCCAGCAGTGTTGGGCTAGCGGGAGAGGCGGAGACCCAGTACTTC. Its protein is CASSVGLAGEAETQYF.

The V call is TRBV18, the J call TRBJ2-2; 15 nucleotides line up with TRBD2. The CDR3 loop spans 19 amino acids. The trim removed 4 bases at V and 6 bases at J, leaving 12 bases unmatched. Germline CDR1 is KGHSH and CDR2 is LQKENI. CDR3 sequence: CASSRRNTGLAGGAGELFF. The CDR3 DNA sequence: TGTGCCAGCTCACGACGTAACACGGGACTAGCGGGAGGTGCCGGGGAGCTGTTTTTT.

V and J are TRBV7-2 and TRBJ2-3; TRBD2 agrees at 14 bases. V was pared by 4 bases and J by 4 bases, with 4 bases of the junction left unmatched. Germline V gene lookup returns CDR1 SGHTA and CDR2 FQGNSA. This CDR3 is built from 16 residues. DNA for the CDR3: TGTGCCAGCAGCTGGGGGACTAGCGGGAGCGCAGATACGCAGTATTTT. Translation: CASSWGTSGSADTQYF.

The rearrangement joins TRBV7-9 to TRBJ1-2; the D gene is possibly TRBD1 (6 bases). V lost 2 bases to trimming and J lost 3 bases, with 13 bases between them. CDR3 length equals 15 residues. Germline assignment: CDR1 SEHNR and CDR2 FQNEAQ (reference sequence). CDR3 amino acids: CASSLLAGDHYGYTF. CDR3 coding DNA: TGTGCCAGCAGCTTATTAGCAGGGGATCACTATGGCTACACCTTC.

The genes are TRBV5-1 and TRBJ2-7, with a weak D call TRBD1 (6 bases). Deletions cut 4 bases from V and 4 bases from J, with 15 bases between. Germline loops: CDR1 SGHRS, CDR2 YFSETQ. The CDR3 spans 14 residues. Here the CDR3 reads CASSVSGHGYEQYF. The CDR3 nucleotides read TGCGCCAGCAGCGTATCGGGACACGGATACGAGCAGTACTTC.

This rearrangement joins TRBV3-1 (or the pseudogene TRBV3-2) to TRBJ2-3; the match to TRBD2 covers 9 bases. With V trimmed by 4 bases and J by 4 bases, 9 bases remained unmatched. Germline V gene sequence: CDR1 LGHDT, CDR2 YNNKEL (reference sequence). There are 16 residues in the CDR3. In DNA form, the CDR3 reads TGTGCCAGCAGCCGAAGCCCGGGACTAGCAGCAGATACGCAGTATTTT. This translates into CASSRSPGLAADTQYF.

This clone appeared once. The CDR3 DNA reads as TGTGCCAGCAGCTTAGAGACGAGCGGGAGGCGCACAGATACGCAGTATTTT. Encoded protein: CASSLETSGRRTDTQYF. The chain couples TRBV7-8 to TRBJ2-3, with TRBD2 matching 9 bases. V dropped 1 base and J dropped 1; count of bases not matched to a gene: 6. Germline V gene data show CDR1 as SGHVS and CDR2 as FQNEAQ. This CDR3 spans 17 amino acids.

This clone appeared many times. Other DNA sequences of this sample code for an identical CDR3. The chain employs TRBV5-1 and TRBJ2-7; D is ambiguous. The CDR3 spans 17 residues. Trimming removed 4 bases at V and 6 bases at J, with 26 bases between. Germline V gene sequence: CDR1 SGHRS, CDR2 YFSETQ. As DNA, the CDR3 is TGCGCCAGCAGCCTTACCCCTCGAACCGGGTCCCCTTCCGAGCAGTACTTC. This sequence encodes CASSLTPRTGSPSEQYF.

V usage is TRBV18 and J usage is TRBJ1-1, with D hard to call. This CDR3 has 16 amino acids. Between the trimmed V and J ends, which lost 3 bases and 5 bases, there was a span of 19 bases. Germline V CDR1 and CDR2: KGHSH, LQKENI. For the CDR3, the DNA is TGTGCCAGCTCACCCGCTCCTCCTTCAGGAGGTACTGAAGCTTTCTTT. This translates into CASSPAPPSGGTEAFF.